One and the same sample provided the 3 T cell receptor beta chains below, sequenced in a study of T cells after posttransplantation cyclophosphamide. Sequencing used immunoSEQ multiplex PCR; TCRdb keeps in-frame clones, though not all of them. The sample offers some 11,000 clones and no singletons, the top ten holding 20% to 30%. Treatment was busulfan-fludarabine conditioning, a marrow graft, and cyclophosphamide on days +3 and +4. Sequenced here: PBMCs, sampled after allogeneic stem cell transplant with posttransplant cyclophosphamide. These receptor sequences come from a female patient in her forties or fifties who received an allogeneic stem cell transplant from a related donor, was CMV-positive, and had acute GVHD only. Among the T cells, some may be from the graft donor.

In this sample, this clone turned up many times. CDR3 loop: CASSIPGGETQYF. The DNA of the CDR3 is TGTGCCAGCAGCATACCAGGGGGAGAGACCCAGTACTTC. The V gene is TRBV7-9, the J gene TRBJ2-5; 7 nucleotides match TRBD1. Germline lookup yields CDR1 SEHNR and CDR2 FQNEAQ (reference sequence). This CDR3 has 13 residues. V lost 5 bases, J lost 4 bases, and 4 bases stayed unmatched.

Here the CDR3 reads CASSPGLAGDNEQFF. Here the CDR3 DNA reads TGTGCCAGCAGCCCCGGACTAGCGGGAGACAATGAGCAGTTCTTC. This chain links TRBV7-9 with TRBJ2-1, with 13 bases matching TRBD2. The CDR3 consists of 15 residues. Looked up from germline, CDR1 is SEHNR and CDR2 is FQNEAQ (reference sequence). The ends lost 5 bases at V and 5 bases at J; junction bases unmatched: 3.

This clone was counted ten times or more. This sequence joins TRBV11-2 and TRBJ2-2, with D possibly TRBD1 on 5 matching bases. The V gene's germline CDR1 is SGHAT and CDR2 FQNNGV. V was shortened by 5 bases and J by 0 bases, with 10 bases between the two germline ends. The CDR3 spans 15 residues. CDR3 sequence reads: CASSPDIANTGELFF. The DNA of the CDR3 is TGTGCCAGCAGCCCGGACATCGCGAACACCGGGGAGCTGTTTTTT.